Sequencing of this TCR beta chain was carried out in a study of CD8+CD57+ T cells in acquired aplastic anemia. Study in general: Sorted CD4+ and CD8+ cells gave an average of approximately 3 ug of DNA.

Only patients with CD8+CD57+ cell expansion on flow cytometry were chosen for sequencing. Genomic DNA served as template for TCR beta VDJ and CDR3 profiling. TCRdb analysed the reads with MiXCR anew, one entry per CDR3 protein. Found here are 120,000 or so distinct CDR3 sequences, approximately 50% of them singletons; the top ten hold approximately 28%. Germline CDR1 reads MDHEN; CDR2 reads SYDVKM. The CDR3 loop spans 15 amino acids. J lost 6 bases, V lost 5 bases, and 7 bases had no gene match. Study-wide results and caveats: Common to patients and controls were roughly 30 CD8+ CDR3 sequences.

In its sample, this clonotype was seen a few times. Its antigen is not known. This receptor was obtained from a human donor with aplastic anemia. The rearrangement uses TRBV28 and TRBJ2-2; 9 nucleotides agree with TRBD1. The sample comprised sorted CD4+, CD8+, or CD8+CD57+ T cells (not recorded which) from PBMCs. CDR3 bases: TGTGCCAGCAGTCTAGGGACAGGGCCCGCCGGGGAGCTGTTTTTT. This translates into CASSLGTGPAGELFF.